Shown below are 28 T cell receptor beta chains from a single sample sequenced in a study of blood T cell repertoires in COVID-19. Method: immunoSEQ multiplex PCR; TCRdb's copy keeps in-frame clones and lacks some. The profile covers approximately 230,000 clones, with roughly 84% appearing a single time and roughly 4% taken by the ten largest. Sequences were obtained from peripheral blood. These TCRs come from a woman aged 40 to 55 with active or convalescent COVID-19.

The J gene is TRBJ2-7, the V gene TRBV3-1 (or the pseudogene TRBV3-2), with D tentatively TRBD1 (6 bases). The CDR3 runs to 14 residues. Germline values: CDR1 LGHDT, CDR2 YNNKEL (reference sequence). Trimming stripped 1 base from V and 1 base from J, with 8 bases between. Here the CDR3 reads CASSQAGQSYEQYF. CDR3 DNA: TGTGCCAGCAGCCAAGCAGGACAGTCCTACGAGCAGTACTTC.

The rearrangement uses TRBV7-6 and TRBJ1-3; unclear D gene. Germline V gene data show CDR1 as SGHVS and CDR2 as FNYEAQ. V was pared by 0 bases and J by 0 bases, with 9 bases between. The CDR3 is 16 amino acids. CDR3 amino acids: CASSLAMADSGNTIYF. For the CDR3, the DNA is TGTGCCAGCAGCTTAGCGATGGCAGACTCTGGAAACACCATATATTTT.

The chain employs TRBV9 and TRBJ2-4; 8 bases match TRBD1. V was pared by 0 bases and J by 4 bases, with 6 bases of the junction left unmatched. Germline V CDR1 and CDR2: SGDLS, YYNGEE. The length of the CDR3 is 16 residues. The CDR3 loop is CASSVEVQGAKNIQYF. CDR3 DNA: TGTGCCAGCAGCGTAGAGGTCCAGGGGGCTAAAAACATTCAGTACTTC.

V and J are TRBV6-4 and TRBJ2-2; a possible D gene is TRBD2 (7 bases). V was clipped by 3 bases and J by 3 bases, with 23 bases between them. The CDR3 contains 19 residues. Germline V gives CDR1 MRHNA, CDR2 SNTAGT. The CDR3 DNA sequence: TGTGCCAGCAGTGAGGACGATGGGGGGGCGCGTACGGACACCGGGGAGCTGTTTTTT. Amino acids: CASSEDDGGARTDTGELFF.

The chain combines TRBV3-1 (or the pseudogene TRBV3-2) with TRBJ2-3; 8 bases line up with TRBD2. The J segment lost 8 bases and the V segment lost 1 base, leaving 14 bases of the junction unmatched. CDR3 length: 17 amino acids. Germline V gives CDR1 LGHDT, CDR2 YNNKEL (reference sequence). The CDR3 is CASSQGRGGGQTSTQYF. The CDR3, as DNA: TGTGCCAGCAGCCAAGGCAGGGGCGGGGGGCAGACAAGTACGCAGTATTTT.

The chain combines TRBV30 with TRBJ2-1; 13 nucleotides line up with TRBD2. Germline assignment: CDR1 GTSNPN and CDR2 SVGIG (reference sequence). The V gene end was trimmed by 5 bases and the J gene end by 0 bases; junction bases not matched to a gene: 7. The CDR3 has 17 residues. The CDR3 region has the DNA TGTGCCTGGGGGGGGACTAGCGGGGCCCGCTCCTACAATGAGCAGTTCTTC. Its protein product is CAWGGTSGARSYNEQFF.

A few counts support this clone. V is TRBV5-4 and J is TRBJ1-2; D not certain. CDR3 size: 14 residues. V was shortened by 6 bases and J by 5 bases, with 17 bases between the two germline ends. Germline V gene data show CDR1 as SGHNT and CDR2 as YYREEE (reference sequence). Written as DNA, the CDR3 is TGTGCCAGCAACACCCCTGGGGAGGGTTATGGCTACACCTTC. Protein product: CASNTPGEGYGYTF.

This clone was seen more than once but under ten times. J is TRBJ2-2 and V is TRBV19; 9 bases fit TRBD1. CDR1 LNHDA and CDR2 SQIVND come from the germline V gene (reference sequence). This CDR3 spans 14 amino acids. Trimming removed 7 bases from V and 5 bases from J; junction bases left unmatched: 5. The CDR3 region is CASNNRGQTGELFF. The CDR3 nucleotides are TGTGCCAGTAACAACAGGGGGCAAACCGGGGAGCTGTTTTTT.

This clone was seen many times. The CDR3 reads CASRQQAQNTEAFF. The CDR3 DNA reads as TGCGCCAGCAGGCAACAGGCTCAGAACACTGAAGCTTTCTTT. J is TRBJ1-1 and V is TRBV5-1, with a weak D call TRBD1 (5 bases). The CDR3 has 14 amino acids. Germline V CDR1 and CDR2: SGHRS, YFSETQ. The ends were cut back, 5 bases at V and 1 base at J, with 12 bases in the middle.

The V gene is TRBV12-3 or TRBV12-4, the J gene TRBJ1-2; TRBD1 might be the D (6 bases). V lost 5 bases to trimming and J lost 2 bases, with 9 bases between them. The CDR3 has 13 amino acids. The CDR3 reads CASSNQGNYGYTF. DNA for the CDR3: TGTGCCAGCAGTAATCAGGGGAACTATGGCTACACCTTC.

The gene calls are TRBV30 and TRBJ1-3, with D possibly being TRBD1 (5 bases). Trimming pared 1 base from V and 2 bases from J, leaving 9 bases between. CDR3 size: 14 residues. Germline V gene data show CDR1 as GTSNPN and CDR2 as SVGIG (reference sequence). The CDR3 loop is CAWSGAGAGNTIYF. CDR3 nucleotide sequence: TGTGCCTGGAGTGGAGCGGGGGCTGGAAACACCATATATTTT.

This rearrangement joins TRBV7-2 to TRBJ2-4, with TRBD2 identical over 11 bases. Germline CDR1 SGHTA, CDR2 FQGNSA. The CDR3 runs 15 residues. Trimming at V came to 5 bases and at J to 8 bases, leaving 8 bases not matched to a gene. DNA of the CDR3: TGTGCCAGCAGCCTTCAGGGTAGCGGGGGGGACATTCAGTACTTC. Its protein is CASSLQGSGGDIQYF.

The chain employs TRBV19 and TRBJ1-4, with D unresolved. V lost 5 bases to trimming and J lost 4 bases, with 17 bases between them. CDR3 length equals 16 residues. Germline loops: CDR1 LNHDA, CDR2 SQIVND (reference sequence). The CDR3 protein is CASSANPAGYNEKLFF. CDR3 nucleotides: TGTGCCAGTAGTGCTAACCCTGCGGGGTATAATGAAAAACTGTTTTTT.

This chain joins TRBV11-2 and TRBJ2-3, with 8 bases lining up with TRBD1. The CDR3 extends over 15 amino acids. Germline V lookup: CDR1 SGHAT, CDR2 FQNNGV. The V and J ends lost 5 bases and 3 bases, in that order; junction bases with no gene match: 7. The chain's CDR3 is CASSQTGVGTDTQYF. For the CDR3, the DNA is TGTGCCAGCAGCCAGACAGGGGTGGGAACAGATACGCAGTATTTT.

The V and J genes are TRBV9 and TRBJ1-5; TRBD1 matches 11 bases. CDR3 length: 15 amino acids. V lost 3 bases to trimming and J lost 4 bases; unmatched junction nucleotides: 3. Germline V gene data show CDR1 as SGDLS and CDR2 as YYNGEE. The CDR3 DNA sequence: TGTGCCAGCAGCGGGGGACAGGGGGAAAATCAGCCCCAGCATTTT. Its translation: CASSGGQGENQPQHF.

The rearrangement links TRBV6-4 to TRBJ2-5, with D possibly being TRBD1 (5 bases). Germline V gives CDR1 MRHNA, CDR2 SNTAGT. Between the trimmed V and J ends, which lost 6 bases and 1 base, there was a span of 9 bases. There are 13 residues in the CDR3. CDR3 loop: CASSRTTQETQYF. For the CDR3, the DNA is TGTGCCAGCAGCCGGACAACCCAAGAGACCCAGTACTTC.

The rearrangement joins TRBV29-1 to TRBJ1-1; the D is unclear. Trimming left V 1 base short and J 0 bases short, with 6 bases between. Germline-derived CDR1 and CDR2 are SQVTM and ANQGSEA. CDR3 length: 13 residues. CDR3 loop: CSVEVQVNTEAFF. Written as DNA, the CDR3 is TGCAGCGTTGAAGTTCAGGTGAACACTGAAGCTTTCTTT.

This chain uses TRBV5-1 with TRBJ2-1, with D possibly matching TRBD2 (6 bases). The CDR3 is 12 residues long. Trimming removed 5 bases from V and 9 bases from J, with 12 bases in between. CDR1 is SGHRS, CDR2 YFSETQ, per germline. In DNA, the CDR3 is TGCGCCAGCAGACCTCAGGGAGGTGAGCAGTTCTTC. Translated, it gives CASRPQGGEQFF. Complete variable domain (other parts from reference TRBV5-1 and TRBJ2-1): KAGVTQTPRYLIKTRGQQVTLSCSPISGHRSVSWYQQTPGQGLQFLFEYFSETQRNKGNFPGRFSGRQFSNSRSEMNVSTLELGDSALYLCASRPQGGEQFFGPGTRLTVL.

This chain uses TRBV11-3 with TRBJ2-3; 9 bases match TRBD1. V shed 0 bases and J 4 bases; nucleotides not matched to a gene: 2. The CDR3 is 15 amino acids. Germline CDR1 reads SGHNT; CDR2 reads YENEEA. CDR3 residues: CASSLDRTGADTQYF. The CDR3 nucleotides are TGTGCCAGCAGCTTAGATCGGACAGGGGCAGATACGCAGTATTTT.

The chain uses TRBV28 and TRBJ1-4; TRBD1 matches 8 bases. The CDR3 length is 14 residues. Germline loops: CDR1 MDHEN, CDR2 SYDVKM. V trimming: 5 bases; J trimming: 2 bases; junction bases outside the gene matches: 1. The CDR3 loop reads CASSQGATNEKLFF. As DNA, the CDR3 is TGTGCCAGCAGTCAGGGGGCTACTAATGAAAAACTGTTTTTT.

This clone was counted ten times or more. V is TRBV4-2 and J is TRBJ2-7; 10 nucleotides line up with TRBD2. Losses at the gene ends were 3 bases for V and 1 base for J; bases not matched to a gene: 3. Germline V CDR1 and CDR2: LGHNA, YNFKEQ. The CDR3 is 15 amino acids. The CDR3 is CASSQVAGGSYEQYF. The CDR3 nucleotides are TGTGCCAGCAGCCAGGTAGCGGGGGGTTCCTACGAGCAGTACTTC.

CDR3 residues: CASSFSGGGSEQYV. DNA for the CDR3: TGTGCCAGCAGTTTTAGCGGGGGGGGCAGCGAGCAGTACGTC. This sequence joins TRBV28 and TRBJ2-7; 11 nucleotides match TRBD2. The CDR3 extends over 14 amino acids. The trim removed 3 bases at V and 6 bases at J, leaving 4 bases unmatched. Germline V gene lookup returns CDR1 MDHEN and CDR2 SYDVKM.

The chain joins TRBV5-1 to TRBJ2-2, with TRBD2 matching 9 bases. The CDR3 consists of 16 residues. Germline V gene lookup returns CDR1 SGHRS and CDR2 YFSETQ. After removal of 4 bases from V and 3 bases from J, the junction contained 7 bases not matched to a gene. DNA of the CDR3: TGCGCCAGCAGCCCCGGGACTAGCCGGGACACCGGGGAGCTGTTTTTT. Its translation is CASSPGTSRDTGELFF.

This sequence joins TRBV25-1 and TRBJ1-4; D unclear. V was clipped by 1 base and J by 4 bases, with 4 bases between them. The CDR3 spans 13 residues. The germline V gene encodes CDR1 MGHDK and CDR2 SYGVNS. As DNA, the CDR3 is TGTGCCAGCAGTGAATCGGGTAATGAAAAACTGTTTTTT. Its protein is CASSESGNEKLFF.

This clone occurred once. This sample also contains other DNA sequences that code for the same CDR3. V is TRBV12-3 or TRBV12-4 and J is TRBJ2-7; the D gene is possibly TRBD1 (6 bases). The CDR3 has 12 residues. The V gene lost 5 bases and the J gene lost 4 bases, with 9 bases spanning the gap. CDR3 protein: CASSPGQYEQYF. As DNA, the CDR3 is TGTGCCAGCAGTCCCGGACAGTACGAGCAGTACTTC.

V and J are TRBV7-3 and TRBJ2-1; TRBD2 matches 7 bases. Trimming cost V 5 bases and J 8 bases; bases outside gene matches: 9. CDR1 is SGHTA, CDR2 FQGTGA, per germline. The CDR3 contains 14 residues. As DNA, the CDR3 is TGTGCCAGCAGCACAAAGCGGGGAGGCGATGAGCAGTTCTTC. It translates to CASSTKRGGDEQFF.

The chain uses TRBV27 and TRBJ1-6; D ambiguous. Germline V gene lookup returns CDR1 MNHEY and CDR2 SMNVEV (reference sequence). V was clipped by 5 bases and J by 8 bases, with 16 bases between them. The CDR3 consists of 15 residues. The CDR3 protein is CASSALGSADSPLHF. CDR3 in DNA: TGTGCCAGCAGTGCACTCGGGAGCGCGGATTCACCCCTCCACTTT.

This rearrangement joins TRBV27 to TRBJ2-2, with D hard to call. There are 12 residues in the CDR3. From germline, CDR1 is MNHEY and CDR2 SMNVEV (reference sequence). V gave up 8 bases and J gave up 4 bases, with 8 bases separating them. The CDR3 DNA reads TGTGCCAGCGGCCGCGGCACCGGGGAGCTGTTTTTT. Residues: CASGRGTGELFF.